This T cell receptor (beta chain) comes out of a study of cytomegalovirus exposure and HLA in healthy donors. Study at large: Of about 400 genotyped donors, 81% clustered with self-reported Caucasian donors.

About this clone: Its cognate antigen is unknown.

Overall study results and limits: Across donors, most TCRs were seen rarely, yet some public ones were widespread. Earlier findings revealed that most TCR beta V segments proved productive either about 87% or about 30% of the time.

PCR primers comprised 60 Vbeta and 13 Jbeta primers. Using immunoSEQ multiplex PCR, the repertoire was profiled, and TCRdb retains in-frame clones only, with some absent. The table has about 220,000 clones, roughly 82% seen once. CDR1 and CDR2 (germline): SGHRS, YFSETQ. The CDR3 loop spans 14 amino acids. V gave up 5 bases and J gave up 5 bases; unmatched junction bases: 6. Material: PBMCs. This TCR was sampled from a woman between 40 and 55 years old in good health and CMV-seropositive. The chain is built from TRBV5-1 and TRBJ2-5, with 10 bases aligning to TRBD2. The CDR3 loop is CASRLLAGDETQYF. CDR3 nucleotide sequence: TGCGCCAGCAGACTTCTAGCGGGAGACGAGACCCAGTACTTC. Filled out from reference TRBV5-1 and TRBJ2-5, the complete variable domain reads KAGVTQTPRYLIKTRGQQVTLSCSPISGHRSVSWYQQTPGQGLQFLFEYFSETQRNKGNFPGRFSGRQFSNSRSEMNVSTLELGDSALYLCASRLLAGDETQYFGPGTRLLVL.